The rows below give T cell receptor beta chains drawn from one sample of a study of blood T cell repertoires in COVID-19. Assay: immunoSEQ multiplex PCR; the TCRdb copy retains only in-frame clones and omits some. The profile shows 320,000 or so clones, approximately 88% of them singletons. Sequencing was done on a sample of PBMCs or T cells enriched from blood (not recorded which). The receptors derive from a man aged 25-45 years who had recovered from COVID-19. Each CDR3 is given with its conserved first and last residue. The D gene is left open where the match is weak. Size values are once, few and many counts, or a class for expanded clones, and some rows have none.

cdr3_nt	cdr3_aa	v_call	d_call	j_call	clone_size
TGCGCCAGCAGTCTTGAGGGACAGACTACCGGGGAGCTGTTTTTT	CASSLEGQTTGELFF	TRBV5-1	TRBD1	TRBJ2-2	once
TGCAGTGTAGGGGATTGGTCGGGCTACACCTTC	CSVGDWSGYTF	TRBV20-1	-	TRBJ1-2	few
TGTGCCAGCAGTTCGGGACAGCCCCAGCATTTT	CASSSGQPQHF	TRBV28	-	TRBJ1-5	few
TGTGCCAGCAGTTCCGGGACAGTATATGGCTACACCTTC	CASSSGTVYGYTF	TRBV11-2	TRBD1	TRBJ1-2	-
TGTGCCAGCAGCTTTGGACACTCTAACACTGAAGCTTTCTTT	CASSFGHSNTEAFF	TRBV11-2	-	TRBJ1-1	-
TGTGCCAGCAGGTTGGGCGAAAAACTGTTTTTT	CASRLGEKLFF	TRBV28	-	TRBJ1-4	-
TGTGCCAGCAGCTTAGTACGCCACTCGGGACAGCCCCAGCATTTT	CASSLVRHSGQPQHF	TRBV7-2	-	TRBJ1-5	once
TGTGCCAGCAGCGTAACGGGGGTTGGTGGGAATGAGCAGTTCTTC	CASSVTGVGGNEQFF	TRBV9	-	TRBJ2-1	once
TGTGCCAGCAGCTTGGGCAGGGGGGAGACCCAGTACTTC	CASSLGRGETQYF	TRBV5-4	TRBD1	TRBJ2-5	-
TGTGCCAGCAGCGCTTCCGGGACAGGGATAGATAACCAGCCCCAGCATTTT	CASSASGTGIDNQPQHF	TRBV21-1	-	TRBJ1-5	-
TGCGCCAGCAGCGATATAGATGCAACTAATGAAAAACTGTTTTTT	CASSDIDATNEKLFF	TRBV5-1	-	TRBJ1-4	-
TGTGCCAGCAGTGTTTTTCGGGTCGGGGGTTACTCCGAGCAGTACTTC	CASSVFRVGGYSEQYF	TRBV6-1	-	TRBJ2-7	-
TGTGCCAGCAGCCCGCAGGGTTTTGGTGAGCAGTTCTTC	CASSPQGFGEQFF	TRBV13	-	TRBJ2-1	-
TGTGCCAGCAACTACGCTCGACAGGGGTACTATGGCTACACCTTC	CASNYARQGYYGYTF	TRBV28	TRBD1	TRBJ1-2	-
TGTGCCACCAGCAGAGACGGCCCCGTTCTTGGAGGGAGCATGAACACTGAAGCTTTCTTT	CATSRDGPVLGGSMNTEAFF	TRBV15	-	TRBJ1-1	few
TGCGCCAGCAGCAATAAGACTAGCGGAACCGGGGAGCTGTTTTTT	CASSNKTSGTGELFF	TRBV5-1	TRBD2	TRBJ2-2	-
TGTGCCAGCAGCTGGGCCGGGACAGGGTACCCGAACACTGAAGCTTTCTTT	CASSWAGTGYPNTEAFF	TRBV5-6	TRBD1	TRBJ1-1	-
TGTGCCAGCAGATCGGACAGTTTCTATGGCTACACCTTC	CASRSDSFYGYTF	TRBV6-5	-	TRBJ1-2	-
TGTGCCAGCAGCGTTCTCTACTCTGGGGCCAACGTCCTGACTTTC	CASSVLYSGANVLTF	TRBV9	-	TRBJ2-6	-
TGTGCCAGCAGCTTAGGTAGAACCTTATCCTACGAGCAGTACTTC	CASSLGRTLSYEQYF	TRBV7-2	-	TRBJ2-7	-
TGTGCCAGCAGTTACTCCGAGGACTACGAGCAGTACTTC	CASSYSEDYEQYF	TRBV6-5	-	TRBJ2-7	-
TGTGCCAGCAGTTACCGGGGACAGGGGGACTCCTACGAGCAGTACTTC	CASSYRGQGDSYEQYF	TRBV6-5	TRBD1	TRBJ2-7	-
TGTGCCAGCAGTCCCGGGGACTCTGGAAACACCATATATTTT	CASSPGDSGNTIYF	TRBV28	-	TRBJ1-3	-
TGTGCCAGCAGTTTACACGGGGTTGGAAACACCATATATTTT	CASSLHGVGNTIYF	TRBV27	-	TRBJ1-3	-
TGTGCCAGCCTAACAGGAGCCTACGAGCAGTACTTC	CASLTGAYEQYF	TRBV6-5	-	TRBJ2-7	-
TGTGCCAGTAGTATAAGGGAAGGAGGAGAGACCCAGTACTTC	CASSIREGGETQYF	TRBV19	-	TRBJ2-5	-
TGTGCCATCAGCGATCGGACAGGGAACCAGCCCCAGCATTTT	CAISDRTGNQPQHF	TRBV10-3	TRBD1	TRBJ1-5	few
TGCGCCAGCAGCCCGGACAGTCATAGCTCCTACAATGAGCAGTTCTTC	CASSPDSHSSYNEQFF	TRBV5-1	-	TRBJ2-1	-
TGTGCCAGCAGCGTAGTGGACAGGAGATTGAACACTGAAGCTTTCTTT	CASSVVDRRLNTEAFF	TRBV9	TRBD1	TRBJ1-1	-
TGTGCCAGCCCACCTCAGAACCAAGAGACCCAGTACTTC	CASPPQNQETQYF	TRBV6-5	-	TRBJ2-5	-
TGTGCCAGCAGTCGATTCCCGAGCTCCTACAATGAGCAGTTCTTC	CASSRFPSSYNEQFF	TRBV3-1/TRBV3-2	-	TRBJ2-1	-
TGTGCCAGCAGCTTAATCAGGACAGGGCAAGAGACCCAGTACTTC	CASSLIRTGQETQYF	TRBV7-3	TRBD1	TRBJ2-5	-
TGTGCCAGCAGCTTAGGGGCTAGCGGGGGGGTTGGAGATACGCAGTATTTT	CASSLGASGGVGDTQYF	TRBV11-2	TRBD2	TRBJ2-3	-
TGTGCCACCAGCAGTCACAGGGGGCGCCGGGAGACCCAGTACTTC	CATSSHRGRRETQYF	TRBV15	TRBD1	TRBJ2-5	-
TGTGCCAGCAGCCTCCGGGACAGAGACTATGGCTACACCTTC	CASSLRDRDYGYTF	TRBV27	TRBD1	TRBJ1-2	-
TGCGCCAGCAGCTTGGGGACAGGGGGCGATAGGCAGTACTTC	CASSLGTGGDRQYF	TRBV5-1	TRBD1	TRBJ2-7	once
TGTGCCAGGCGGAGGGAACCGGAACCCACTGAAGCTTTCTTT	CARRREPEPTEAFF	TRBV2	-	TRBJ1-1	few
TGTGCCAGCTCACTCGGGACAGGGGGCTCTGGGGCCAACGTCCTGACTTTC	CASSLGTGGSGANVLTF	TRBV18	TRBD1	TRBJ2-6	-
TGCGCCAGCAGCTTGGACAGGGGGGCGAACACTGAAGCTTTCTTT	CASSLDRGANTEAFF	TRBV5-1	TRBD1	TRBJ1-1	-
TGTGCCAGCACCAATAGTCGGGGGGCGGGTAGCTATGGCTACACCTTC	CASTNSRGAGSYGYTF	TRBV5-4	-	TRBJ1-2	once
TGTGCCAGCAGTGAGGCCGGGACAGGGGGCTGGGAGCAGTACTTC	CASSEAGTGGWEQYF	TRBV6-1	TRBD1	TRBJ2-7	-
TGTGCCAGCAGTTTATGGATAGGACAGGGTCTAACAGATACGCAGTATTTT	CASSLWIGQGLTDTQYF	TRBV28	TRBD1	TRBJ2-3	-
TGTGCCAGCAGTTTGTGGGGGGGCGCCTACGAGCAGTACTTC	CASSLWGGAYEQYF	TRBV27	-	TRBJ2-7	-
TGTGCCAGCAGCTTAATAGGTGACAGATATGGCTACACCTTC	CASSLIGDRYGYTF	TRBV13	-	TRBJ1-2	once
TGCGCCAGCGGGGCAGCGGGGGGCCTTTTCTCTGGGGCCAACGTCCTGACTTTC	CASGAAGGLFSGANVLTF	TRBV5-1	TRBD2	TRBJ2-6	-
TGTGCCAGCAGTTTCGTTCGGACTAGGAACACCGGGGAGCTGTTTTTT	CASSFVRTRNTGELFF	TRBV6-9	TRBD2	TRBJ2-2	-
TGTGCCAGCAGCGGTTCCTCCAGGGATACGCAGTATTTT	CASSGSSRDTQYF	TRBV7-2	-	TRBJ2-3	-
TGCGCCAGCAGCTTGGACGGGACAGGGTTTAACAATGAGCAGTTCTTC	CASSLDGTGFNNEQFF	TRBV5-1	TRBD1	TRBJ2-1	-
TGTGCCAGCAACCTACAGGGGGCGAATCAGCCCCAGCATTTT	CASNLQGANQPQHF	TRBV5-4	TRBD1	TRBJ1-5	-
TGCGCCAGCAGCTTGAACAGGGCCTACGAGCAGTACTTC	CASSLNRAYEQYF	TRBV5-1	-	TRBJ2-7	-
TGTGCCAGCAGCTCTGAGGGGGGGAAGCAAGAGACCCAGTACTTC	CASSSEGGKQETQYF	TRBV13	-	TRBJ2-5	-